Below, 9 T cell receptor beta chains from the same sample are listed, as sequenced in a study of patients and donors after allogeneic stem cell transplantation. A single record per CDR3 protein comes from TCRdb applying MiXCR to the RT-PCR reads. The sample lists about a million distinct CDR3 sequences, roughly 18% occurring once. Sequenced material: blood, either unsorted or a sorted T cell fraction (not recorded which). These receptors all come from a human donor who was either an allogeneic HSCT recipient or a stem cell or donor lymphocyte infusion donor (not recorded which). It is not recorded whose cells these are; they may come from a transplant donor.

The chain's CDR3 is CASSLWGPGTEAFF. CDR3 nucleotides: TGTGCCAGCAGTTTATGGGGTCCGGGCACTGAAGCTTTCTTT. The chain joins TRBV12-3 or TRBV12-4 to TRBJ1-1; D uncertain. V was clipped by 2 bases and J by 4 bases, with 11 bases between them. CDR3 length equals 14 residues.

This clonotype occurred a few times. The rearrangement links TRBV5-1 to TRBJ2-3, with D possibly being TRBD1 or TRBD2 (5 bases each). Germline loops: CDR1 SGHRS, CDR2 YFSETQ. CDR3 length equals 15 residues. V lost 5 bases and J lost 4, with 17 bases in between. The CDR3 loop is CASRERGFRADTQYF. As DNA, the CDR3 is TGCGCCAGCAGAGAGAGGGGTTTCAGGGCAGATACGCAGTATTTT.

This chain uses TRBV19 with TRBJ2-7; D is ambiguous. This CDR3 spans 13 amino acids. Per germline, CDR1 LNHDA and CDR2 SQIVND (reference sequence). The ends were cut back, 0 bases at V and 1 base at J, with 4 bases in the middle. CDR3 amino acids: CASSIDWSYEQYF. The CDR3 DNA is TGTGCCAGTAGTATAGACTGGTCCTACGAGCAGTACTTC.

The gene calls are TRBV19 and TRBJ1-1, with unresolved D. CDR1 and CDR2 from the germline V gene are LNHDA and SQIVND (reference sequence). This CDR3 comprises 15 residues. Trimming took off 4 bases at V and 0 bases at J, with 12 bases between the two ends. This CDR3 is CASSSLRRMNTEAFF. The CDR3 DNA follows: TGTGCCAGTAGTAGCCTGCGTCGAATGAACACTGAAGCTTTCTTT.

V gene TRBV7-9 combines with J gene TRBJ2-4, with D maybe TRBD2 (5 bases). The CDR3 loop spans 13 amino acids. V was clipped by 5 bases and J by 6 bases, with 11 bases between them. The V gene's germline CDR1 is SEHNR and CDR2 FQNEAQ (reference sequence). The chain's CDR3 is CASSAGERNIQYF. CDR3 DNA sequence: TGTGCCAGCAGCGCCGGGGAGCGAAACATTCAGTACTTC.

DNA of the CDR3: TGTGCCAGCAGCTACCAACAGGCGCCAGGCACAGATACGCAGTATTTT. Its protein product is CASSYQQAPGTDTQYF. V gene TRBV7-2 combines with J gene TRBJ2-3, with D tentatively TRBD1 (5 bases). The V and J ends lost 4 bases and 1 base respectively, with 15 bases between them. This CDR3 is built from 16 residues. Looked up from germline, CDR1 is SGHTA and CDR2 is FQGNSA.

This clonotype was picked up a small number of times. This rearrangement joins TRBV25-1 to TRBJ2-3; no definite D call. V was shortened by 0 bases and J by 3 bases, with 13 bases between the two germline ends. Germline V CDR1 and CDR2: MGHDK, SYGVNS. This CDR3 comprises 16 residues. The CDR3 coding sequence is TGTGCCAGCAGTGAATATATTAAGGGTTGGACAGATACGCAGTATTTT. This sequence encodes CASSEYIKGWTDTQYF.

This clonotype was detected a few times. The chain carries TRBV6-1 and TRBJ1-2, with 12 bases lining up with TRBD1. After removal of 7 bases from V and 4 bases from J, the junction contained 13 bases not matched to a gene. Germline lookup yields CDR1 MNHNS and CDR2 SASEGT. The CDR3 contains 17 residues. CDR3 loop: CASKDDLGTGGVYGYTF. The CDR3 DNA sequence: TGTGCCAGCAAAGACGACCTCGGGACAGGGGGCGTCTATGGCTACACCTTC.

This chain joins TRBV27 and TRBJ2-2; D uncertain. The CDR3 contains 12 residues. Germline loops: CDR1 MNHEY, CDR2 SMNVEV (reference sequence). Trimming took 8 bases from V and 6 from J, leaving 10 bases between them. CDR3 sequence: CASGIQSGELFF. DNA for the CDR3: TGTGCCAGCGGAATACAGTCCGGGGAGCTGTTTTTT.